The 20 T cell receptor beta chains below come from one sample, sequenced in a study of T cell repertoires in cytomegalovirus infection. TCRdb re-derived calls from the reads in MiXCR, one entry per CDR3 protein. The repertoire includes hundreds of thousands of distinct CDR3 sequences, 30% to 40% of them detected once, and 17% sits in the top ten. These receptors' antigens are unknown. The sequenced sample was cultured PBMCs, obtained from culture after CMV antigen stimulation. The receptors here all came from a human donor in good health (CMV status not recorded). Some clones in this sample may be carry-over from other donors' samples.

The chain carries TRBV9 and TRBJ2-7; 14 bases agree with TRBD2. The CDR3 has 15 amino acids. With 2 bases clipped from V and 4 bases from J, the junction kept 2 bases outside the gene matches. Germline CDR1 is SGDLS and CDR2 is YYNGEE. Here the CDR3 reads CASSVGLAGDYEQYF. The DNA of the CDR3 is TGTGCCAGCAGCGTGGGACTAGCGGGAGATTACGAGCAGTACTTC.

This sequence joins TRBV6-5 and TRBJ2-1; D not resolved. The CDR3 contains 14 residues. Germline V CDR1 and CDR2: MNHEY, SVGAGI. V shed 0 bases and J shed 2 bases, with 5 bases lying between them. CDR3 in amino acids: CASSYSSAYNEQFF. CDR3 nucleotides: TGTGCCAGCAGTTACTCGTCGGCCTACAATGAGCAGTTCTTC.

V and J are TRBV7-3 and TRBJ2-1, with 9 bases matching TRBD2. From germline, CDR1 is SGHTA and CDR2 FQGTGA. V was pared by 6 bases and J by 4 bases, with 10 bases of the junction left unmatched. The CDR3 has 16 residues. The CDR3 reads CASSQLAGREYNEQFF. Written as DNA, the CDR3 is TGTGCCAGCAGTCAACTAGCGGGCCGGGAGTACAATGAGCAGTTCTTC. The variable domain in full, completed from reference TRBV7-3 and TRBJ2-1, reads GAGVSQTPSNKVTEKGKYVELRCDPISGHTALYWYRQSLGQGPEFLIYFQGTGAADDSGLPNDRFFAVRPEGSVSTLKIQRTERGDSAVYLCASSQLAGREYNEQFFGPGTRLTVL.

The CDR3 sequence: CATSDSYRSYTF. In DNA form, the CDR3 reads TGTGCCACCAGTGATTCTTATCGAAGCTACACCTTC. The chain recombines TRBV24-1 with TRBJ1-2; no firm D call. Trimming shortened V by 2 bases and J by 9 bases, and 9 bases separated the two germline ends. Germline-derived CDR1 and CDR2 are KGHDR and SFDVKD. This CDR3 comprises 12 residues.

The rearrangement joins TRBV6-5 to TRBJ2-1; D perhaps matches TRBD2 (6 bases). The CDR3 sequence is 17 residues long. CDR1 is MNHEY and CDR2 is SVGAGI in the germline V gene. V dropped 4 bases and J dropped 0 bases, with 16 bases sitting between them. CDR3 in DNA: TGTGCCAGCAGTTCCTTTAGCGGAAAGAGCTCCTACAATGAGCAGTTCTTC. Encoded protein: CASSSFSGKSSYNEQFF.

This clonotype was counted only a few times. The V call is TRBV4-1, the J call TRBJ2-2; TRBD2 matches 10 bases. The CDR3 loop spans 16 amino acids. Per germline, CDR1 MGHRA and CDR2 YSYEKL. V lost 1 base and J lost 7; bases outside the gene matches: 6. CDR3 nucleotide sequence: TGCGCCAGCAGCCAAGTTAGCGGGAGGAAGGTCGGGGAGCTGTTTTTT. Its protein product is CASSQVSGRKVGELFF.

The V call is TRBV27, the J call TRBJ2-7, with D maybe TRBD2 (5 bases). Germline loops: CDR1 MNHEY, CDR2 SMNVEV (reference sequence). This CDR3 comprises 13 residues. Trimming took 7 bases from V and 3 from J, leaving 13 bases between them. The CDR3: CASTSSGDYEQYF. In DNA form, the CDR3 reads TGTGCCAGCACCTCCTCCGGGGACTACGAGCAGTACTTC.

In this sample, this clonotype turned up many times. The chain recombines TRBV7-8 with TRBJ2-7, with D perhaps TRBD1 (5 bases). V was pared by 1 base and J by 1 base, with 11 bases between. Per the germline V gene, CDR1 is SGHVS and CDR2 is FQNEAQ. The CDR3 contains 15 residues. The CDR3 loop reads CASSLVQARSYEQYF. The DNA for the CDR3 is TGTGCCAGCAGCTTAGTACAGGCAAGGTCCTACGAGCAGTACTTC.

V gene TRBV7-2 combines with J gene TRBJ2-1; D unclear. Germline values: CDR1 SGHTA, CDR2 FQGNSA. The length of the CDR3 is 15 residues. Trimming took 0 bases from V and 1 from J, leaving 7 bases between them. CDR3 sequence (DNA): TGTGCCAGCAGCTTAGCAGGGTTGTCCTACAATGAGCAGTTCTTC. Translation gives CASSLAGLSYNEQFF.

This clonotype was seen only a few times. V usage is TRBV28 and J usage is TRBJ1-2; D gene ambiguous. The CDR3 is made up of 13 amino acids. Germline CDR1 MDHEN, CDR2 SYDVKM. The V end lost 3 bases, the J end lost 3 bases, and 8 bases lay between the germline ends. The CDR3 nucleotides read TGTGCCAGCAGTTTCGAAACAGACTATGGCTACACCTTC. It codes for CASSFETDYGYTF.

The V gene is TRBV19, the J gene TRBJ2-2; D uncertain. The CDR3 totals 16 residues. Germline CDR1 and CDR2: LNHDA and SQIVND (reference sequence). V was pared by 6 bases and J by 0 bases, with 14 bases between. CDR3: CASRRNVRTNTGELFF. CDR3 nucleotide sequence: TGTGCCAGTAGGCGGAACGTCAGGACGAACACCGGGGAGCTGTTTTTT.

This clonotype was seen ten or more times. The V call is TRBV7-2, the J call TRBJ2-7; TRBD2 matches 7 bases. V lost 5 bases, J lost 2 bases, and 12 bases stayed unmatched. This CDR3 has 16 amino acids. Per germline, CDR1 SGHTA and CDR2 FQGNSA. As DNA, the CDR3 is TGTGCCAGCAGCCGGGAGGCCCCAGGCGGAGCCTACGAGCAGTACGTC. Translating it yields CASSREAPGGAYEQYV.

This clonotype has more than one count but fewer than ten. V and J are TRBV7-9 and TRBJ2-5; D is ambiguous. This CDR3 is 13 amino acids long. Germline CDR1 and CDR2: SEHNR and FQNEAQ (reference sequence). The V and J ends lost 1 base and 5 bases respectively, with 8 bases between them. In nucleotides, the CDR3 is TGTGCCAGCAGCTTAGGTGCAGCCGAGACCCAGTACTTC. The encoded protein is CASSLGAAETQYF.

This clonotype occurred many times. The chain employs TRBV4-1 and TRBJ1-1; 7 bases align to TRBD1. Germline lookup yields CDR1 MGHRA and CDR2 YSYEKL. The CDR3 length is 15 residues. V shed 2 bases, J shed 1 base, and the junction held 4 bases outside the gene matches. CDR3 in amino acids: CASSQSGTANTEAFF. The DNA of the CDR3 is TGCGCCAGCAGCCAAAGCGGGACAGCGAACACTGAAGCTTTCTTT.

With regard to this clonotype: A junction boundary mismatches the germline segment, possibly from a read error. V gene TRBV29-1 combines with J gene TRBJ2-3; no clear D gene. The length of the CDR3 is 17 residues. Germline-derived CDR1 and CDR2 are SQVTM and ANQGSEA. CDR3 nucleotide sequence: TGCGGCGTTGAAGACCCCGACGGACCTACTAGCACAGATACGCAGTATTTT. It encodes CGVEDPDGPTSTDTQYF.

The CDR3 region has the DNA TGTGCCAGCAGCCGCCCCCGGGCGGGAGTGGCAACTGGGGAGCTGTTTTTT. This gives the protein CASSRPRAGVATGELFF. V and J are TRBV14 and TRBJ2-2; TRBD2 matches at 7 bases. V was clipped by 4 bases and J by 8 bases; unmatched bases: 16. Looked up from germline, CDR1 is SGHDN and CDR2 is FVKESK. The CDR3 contains 17 residues.

The table lists this clonotype with many counts. This rearrangement joins TRBV7-9 to TRBJ1-5, with TRBD1 matching 7 bases. The CDR3 is made up of 16 amino acids. Looked up from germline, CDR1 is SEHNR and CDR2 is FQNEAQ (reference sequence). Unmatched junction bases numbered 6, after V lost 1 base and J lost 3 bases. The CDR3 DNA sequence: TGTGCCAGCAGCTTAGGAGGGACAGACCTCAATCAGCCCCAGCATTTT. Translated, it gives CASSLGGTDLNQPQHF.

Comment on this clonotype: Its ends do not fully match the called genes, so a read error is possible. The rearrangement joins TRBV6-1 to TRBJ2-3, with TRBD2 identical over 11 bases. The CDR3 has 15 amino acids. Germline CDR1 is MNHNS and CDR2 is SASEGT. The CDR3 spells CPSSVAGGLTDTQYF. In DNA, the CDR3 is TGTCCCAGCAGTGTAGCGGGAGGGTTGACAGATACGCAGTATTTT.

The chain couples TRBV6-2 or TRBV6-3 to TRBJ2-3; D is possibly TRBD1 (6 bases). V was trimmed by 0 bases and J by 4 bases, leaving 14 bases between them. The CDR3 totals 16 residues. Looked up from germline, CDR1 is MNHEY and CDR2 is SVGEGT. CDR3 sequence: CASSYSTGTRADTQYF. The CDR3 DNA sequence: TGTGCCAGCAGTTACTCCACTGGGACAAGGGCAGATACGCAGTATTTT.

The V call is TRBV6-5, the J call TRBJ1-3; 7 bases agree with TRBD1. Germline CDR1 MNHEY, CDR2 SVGAGI. The CDR3 extends over 15 amino acids. V shed 5 bases and J 0 bases; nucleotides not matched to a gene: 4. The CDR3 region is CASSGTASSGNTIYF. CDR3 coding DNA: TGTGCCAGCAGTGGGACAGCGAGCTCTGGAAACACCATATATTTT.